What follows are 26 T cell receptor beta chains derived from one specimen sequenced in a study of cytomegalovirus exposure and HLA in healthy donors. In the PCR, 60 Vbeta and 13 Jbeta primers were used. TCRdb keeps only in-frame clones here, not all; method: immunoSEQ multiplex PCR. There are about 180,000 clones in the sample; more than 75% occur only once, and more than 1.5% lies in the top ten. Material for sequencing was PBMCs. All receptors derive from a man aged 40-55 years in good health and CMV-seronegative.

The rearrangement links TRBV5-4 to TRBJ2-4; D unclear. Germline assignment: CDR1 SGHNT and CDR2 YYREEE (reference sequence). The CDR3 consists of 13 residues. Trimming removed 6 bases from V and 7 bases from J, with 14 bases in between. In DNA, the CDR3 is TGTGCCAGCAACCCGAGTGCCAGGAACATTCAGTACTTC. This encodes CASNPSARNIQYF.

The chain has TRBV2 and TRBJ2-7; D uncertain. Per germline, CDR1 SNHLY and CDR2 FYNNEI. The CDR3 has 11 residues. Trimming removed 8 bases from V and 2 bases from J, with 7 bases in between. The CDR3 sequence: CASQITYEQYF. CDR3 coding DNA: TGTGCCAGCCAGATAACCTACGAGCAGTACTTC.

This clone was recorded a few times. The chain links TRBV5-5 to TRBJ1-2; TRBD1 matches at 10 bases. The CDR3 is 15 amino acids. V shed 4 bases and J 0 bases; nucleotides not matched to a gene: 3. Germline V gene lookup returns CDR1 SGHKS and CDR2 YYEKEE (reference sequence). The CDR3 DNA is TGTGCCAGCAGCGCCGGGACAGGGGCTAACTATGGCTACACCTTC. Translation: CASSAGTGANYGYTF.

This chain connects TRBV2 to TRBJ1-1, with 9 bases lining up with TRBD1. This CDR3 has 18 residues. Germline assignment: CDR1 SNHLY and CDR2 FYNNEI. V shed 6 bases and J 2 bases; nucleotides not matched to a gene: 16. The CDR3 DNA is TGTGCCAGCAGGGAACGGAGCGGGACAGGGATGAAAAACACTGAAGCTTTCTTT. Protein: CASRERSGTGMKNTEAFF.

The chain recombines TRBV4-1 with TRBJ2-1; 7 nucleotides line up with TRBD1. J gave up 1 base and V 5 bases, and 8 bases lay outside the gene matches. The CDR3 extends over 16 amino acids. The germline V gene has CDR1 MGHRA and CDR2 YSYEKL. This CDR3 is CASSVRTGESYNEQFF. For the CDR3, the DNA is TGCGCCAGCAGCGTCAGGACAGGTGAGTCCTACAATGAGCAGTTCTTC.

This rearrangement joins TRBV6-5 to TRBJ1-2; no firm D call. In germline, CDR1 is MNHEY, CDR2 SVGAGI. The ends were cut back, 10 bases at V and 6 bases at J, with 21 bases in the middle. The CDR3 consists of 14 residues. CDR3 bases: TGTGCCACTACACCTCGGGAAGGGAGCCATGGCTACACCTTC. This sequence encodes CATTPREGSHGYTF.

This chain links TRBV28 with TRBJ1-1; 12 positions match TRBD1. The germline gives CDR1 MDHEN, CDR2 SYDVKM. The CDR3 contains 17 residues. Losses at the gene ends were 5 bases for V and 11 bases for J; bases not matched to a gene: 18. The CDR3 loop reads CASSGTGTGGDRWKAFF. The CDR3, as DNA: TGTGCCAGCAGTGGGACCGGGACAGGGGGCGATAGATGGAAGGCTTTCTTT.

The V call is TRBV11-2, the J call TRBJ2-5, with no clear D. The CDR3 covers 12 residues. Per germline, CDR1 SGHAT and CDR2 FQNNGV. V gave up 2 bases and J gave up 5 bases, with 6 bases separating them. CDR3 protein: CASSLLPETQYF. In DNA form, the CDR3 reads TGTGCCAGCAGCTTACTCCCGGAGACCCAGTACTTC. Variable domain in full (rest from reference TRBV11-2 and TRBJ2-5): EAGVAQSPRYKIIEKRQSVAFWCNPISGHATLYWYQQILGQGPKLLIQFQNNGVVDDSQLPKDRFSAERLKGVDSTLKIQPAKLEDSAVYLCASSLLPETQYFGPGTRLLVL.

V is TRBV1 and J is TRBJ2-1; whether TRBD1, the table's D call, matches the DNA was not checked. TRBV1 corresponds to a pseudogene. The CDR3 runs to 20 residues. This CDR3 is CTSSQDPLGTTGSVDNEQFF. In DNA form, the CDR3 reads TGCACCAGCAGCCAAGATCCCCTCGGCACTACAGGGTCAGTGGACAATGAGCAGTTCTTC.

V and J are TRBV5-1 and TRBJ2-3; 10 nucleotides line up with TRBD2. CDR3 length: 14 residues. CDR1 and CDR2 (germline): SGHRS, YFSETQ. With V trimmed by 2 bases and J by 9 bases, 6 bases remained unmatched. CDR3 protein: CASSLGIAGGTQYF. CDR3 bases: TGCGCCAGCAGCTTAGGGATAGCGGGGGGAACGCAGTATTTT.

In its sample, this clone was seen a few times. The genes are TRBV7-2 and TRBJ2-7; TRBD1 matches at 7 bases. The trim removed 5 bases at V and 4 bases at J, leaving 11 bases unmatched. CDR1 and CDR2 (germline): SGHTA, FQGNSA. There are 15 residues in the CDR3. The CDR3 DNA follows: TGTGCCAGCAGCCGTATGGGGACAGCCACTTACGAGCAGTACTTC. As protein: CASSRMGTATYEQYF.

The chain combines TRBV11-2 with TRBJ2-7; the match to TRBD2 covers 12 bases. Germline CDR1 SGHAT, CDR2 FQNNGV. The CDR3 has 19 residues. V trimming: 5 bases; J trimming: 1 base; junction bases outside the gene matches: 15. This CDR3 is CASSPALASGRAFSYEQYF. CDR3 coding DNA: TGTGCCAGCAGCCCGGCCTTGGCTAGCGGGAGGGCCTTTTCCTACGAGCAGTACTTC.

This chain joins TRBV2 and TRBJ1-4; the D gene is possibly TRBD1 (6 bases). Trimming stripped 8 bases from V and 8 bases from J, with 15 bases between. The CDR3 covers 13 residues. From germline, CDR1 is SNHLY and CDR2 FYNNEI. CDR3 region: CASSGTRIEKLFF. The CDR3 DNA follows: TGTGCCAGCTCAGGGACAAGAATCGAAAAACTGTTTTTT.

This chain uses TRBV7-3 with TRBJ1-1, with D perhaps TRBD1 (5 bases). The CDR3 covers 14 residues. CDR1 is SGHTA and CDR2 is FQGTGA in the germline V gene. The V and J ends lost 2 bases and 4 bases respectively, with 11 bases between them. The CDR3 DNA reads TGTGCCAGCAGCTTAGGAGGAGGGACCACTGAAGCTTTCTTT. Translation gives CASSLGGGTTEAFF.

V is TRBV5-4 and J is TRBJ1-4; 8 bases are a match to TRBD1. The CDR3 extends over 14 amino acids. From germline, CDR1 is SGHNT and CDR2 YYREEE (reference sequence). The trim removed 4 bases at V and 6 bases at J, leaving 5 bases unmatched. This CDR3 reads CASSGGQEYEKLFF. The CDR3 coding sequence is TGTGCCAGCAGCGGGGGACAGGAATATGAAAAACTGTTTTTT.

The chain combines TRBV6-4 with TRBJ1-2; D unresolved. Trimming stripped 6 bases from V and 2 bases from J, with 7 bases between. Germline V gene data show CDR1 as MRHNA and CDR2 as SNTAGT. The CDR3 is 12 residues long. The DNA for the CDR3 is TGTGCCAGCAGGAGACACAACTATGGCTACACCTTC. Amino acids: CASRRHNYGYTF.

V is TRBV5-6 and J is TRBJ2-7; 9 positions match TRBD1. Trimming took 2 bases from V and 6 from J; bases not matched to a gene: 9. The CDR3 runs to 15 residues. Germline loops: CDR1 SGHDT, CDR2 YYEEEE. CDR3 nucleotide sequence: TGTGCCAGCAGCTTTTCCGGGACAGGGTTCCCCGAGCAGTACTTC. It encodes CASSFSGTGFPEQYF.

The V call is TRBV28, the J call TRBJ2-7; 7 positions agree with TRBD2. J lost 6 bases, V lost 3 bases, and 8 bases had no gene match. The CDR3 is 14 amino acids. Looked up from germline, CDR1 is MDHEN and CDR2 is SYDVKM. CDR3 in DNA: TGTGCCAGCAGTTTCGGTACGGGGAGGGGCGAGCAGTACTTC. It translates to CASSFGTGRGEQYF.

The rearrangement joins TRBV9 to TRBJ2-4; D is possibly TRBD2 (5 bases). The CDR3 runs to 15 residues. In germline, CDR1 is SGDLS, CDR2 YYNGEE. V was pared by 3 bases and J by 5 bases, with 15 bases between. In DNA, the CDR3 is TGTGCCAGCAGCGGAACCGGACTTTGGGAAAACATTCAGTACTTC. Protein product: CASSGTGLWENIQYF.

The chain recombines TRBV25-1 with TRBJ1-4; 7 nucleotides agree with TRBD1. With 3 bases clipped from V and 7 bases from J, the junction kept 5 bases outside the gene matches. CDR3 length: 14 amino acids. Germline values: CDR1 MGHDK, CDR2 SYGVNS. The CDR3 reads CASSETGSGEKLFF. The CDR3 DNA reads as TGTGCCAGCAGTGAGACAGGGTCAGGTGAAAAACTGTTTTTT.

This sequence joins TRBV7-8 and TRBJ2-1, with a tentative D call TRBD1 (6 bases). The germline V and J ends were trimmed by 5 bases and 1 base, with 15 bases remaining between them. Germline lookup yields CDR1 SGHVS and CDR2 FQNEAQ. The CDR3 has 16 residues. Here the CDR3 DNA reads TGTGCCAGCAGCCCAACAATGGGGGCATCCTACAATGAGCAGTTCTTC. This translates into CASSPTMGASYNEQFF.

The chain couples TRBV4-1 to TRBJ2-3, with TRBD2 as a possible D gene (7 bases). CDR3 length equals 14 residues. Germline V lookup: CDR1 MGHRA, CDR2 YSYEKL. V was clipped by 5 bases and J by 3 bases, with 12 bases between them. The CDR3 DNA is TGCGCCAGCAGCGTCGGGGGGCGGACAGATACGCAGTATTTT. This translates into CASSVGGRTDTQYF.

The V and J genes are TRBV6-5 and TRBJ2-1; maybe TRBD2 (7 bases). The germline CDR1 and CDR2 sequences are MNHEY and SVGAGI. The V and J ends lost 6 bases and 6 bases respectively, with 15 bases between them. The CDR3 is made up of 14 amino acids. CDR3 loop: CASSRLGGANEQFF. CDR3 DNA sequence: TGTGCCAGCAGCAGACTAGGGGGGGCCAATGAGCAGTTCTTC.

This clone occurred a few times. The DNA of the CDR3 is TGTGCCAGCAGGGGGGACAGGGGGAGCAATCAGCCCCAGCATTTT. This gives the protein CASRGDRGSNQPQHF. The chain links TRBV6-5 to TRBJ1-5; 11 positions match TRBD1. V shed 6 bases, J shed 1 base, and the junction held 2 bases outside the gene matches. Germline V gene lookup returns CDR1 MNHEY and CDR2 SVGAGI. This CDR3 has 15 residues.

The chain recombines TRBV6-1 with TRBJ2-7; no definite D call. Germline assignment: CDR1 MNHNS and CDR2 SASEGT. The CDR3 runs 15 residues. V lost 5 bases and J 0 bases, leaving 14 bases between the germline ends. The CDR3 loop is CASSLLIMSSYEQYF. The CDR3 DNA is TGTGCCAGCAGTCTCCTAATCATGAGCTCCTACGAGCAGTACTTC.

This clone was found once. This chain connects TRBV7-8 to TRBJ1-5; D is unclear. This CDR3 comprises 15 residues. V was clipped by 5 bases and J by 0 bases, with 11 bases between them. CDR1 is SGHVS and CDR2 is FQNEAQ in the germline V gene. CDR3 amino acids: CASSTARISNQPQHF. Written as DNA, the CDR3 is TGTGCCAGCAGCACCGCGAGGATTAGCAATCAGCCCCAGCATTTT.